The 26 T cell receptor beta chains below all came from one sample that was sequenced in a study of shared clonotypes between healthy human individuals. The protocol was immunoSEQ multiplex PCR, while the TCRdb copy is restricted to in-frame clones and leaves out a portion. The sample holds around 640,000 clones, about 96% seen once. CD45RO-negative CD8 cells positively selected for CCR7 made up the naive population, which excluded terminally differentiated effector memory CD45RA+ cells. Sequenced material: naive CD8+ T cells sorted from blood. The receptors were sampled from a woman in her twenties or thirties in good health.

The CDR3 reads CASRDVSYEQYF. The CDR3 DNA is TGTGCCAGTAGGGACGTGTCCTACGAGCAGTACTTC. This chain joins TRBV19 and TRBJ2-7; D not resolved. CDR3 length: 12 residues. Trimming left V 6 bases short and J 1 base short, with 7 bases between. Germline lookup yields CDR1 LNHDA and CDR2 SQIVND (reference sequence).

The chain has TRBV4-2 and TRBJ2-2; D remains ambiguous. Germline-derived CDR1 and CDR2 are LGHNA and YNFKEQ. This CDR3 comprises 16 residues. Trimming shortened V by 0 bases and J by 3 bases, and 11 bases separated the two germline ends. In nucleotides, the CDR3 is TGTGCCAGCAGCCAAGAGTCCCCCGGGCACACCGGGGAGCTGTTTTTT. Its translation is CASSQESPGHTGELFF.

The V call is TRBV27, the J call TRBJ2-1; perhaps TRBD1 as D (5 bases). V lost 4 bases and J 5 bases, leaving 15 bases between the germline ends. Germline assignment: CDR1 MNHEY and CDR2 SMNVEV (reference sequence). CDR3 length: 15 residues. CDR3 sequence reads: CASSSSPDRNNEQFF. The CDR3 region has the DNA TGTGCCAGCAGTTCGTCCCCCGACAGAAACAATGAGCAGTTCTTC.

V and J are TRBV10-3 and TRBJ2-3, with a tentative D call TRBD2 (5 bases). CDR1 and CDR2 from the germline V gene are ENHRY and SYGVKD. The CDR3 loop spans 13 amino acids. V gave up 0 bases and J gave up 10 bases, with 11 bases separating them. Here the CDR3 reads CAISESGDWAQYF. The CDR3 DNA sequence: TGTGCCATCAGTGAGTCCGGGGATTGGGCGCAGTATTTT.

The chain links TRBV28 to TRBJ2-1; D remains ambiguous. Germline values: CDR1 MDHEN, CDR2 SYDVKM. The CDR3 spans 17 residues. Trimming cost V 6 bases and J 3 bases, with 21 bases left between them. The chain's CDR3 is CASSLTRAQRSYNEQFF. The DNA of the CDR3 is TGTGCCAGCAGCCTAACGCGTGCCCAACGGAGCTACAATGAGCAGTTCTTC. Full variable domain (remainder filled in from reference TRBV28 and TRBJ2-1): DVKVTQSSRYLVKRTGEKVFLECVQDMDHENMFWYRQDPGLGLRLIYFSYDVKMKEKGDIPEGYSVSREKKERFSLILESASTNQTSMYLCASSLTRAQRSYNEQFFGPGTRLTVL.

V is TRBV10-1 and J is TRBJ2-7; D gene ambiguous. V shed 4 bases and J shed 3 bases, with 13 bases lying between them. This CDR3 comprises 14 residues. Germline V gene sequence: CDR1 WNHNN, CDR2 SYGVQD (reference sequence). The CDR3 bases are TGCGCCAGCAGTGTTCAACTTCCTGACTACGAGCAGTACTTC. Protein product: CASSVQLPDYEQYF.

This chain links TRBV11-1 with TRBJ2-7; tentative D call: TRBD2 (6 bases). Germline lookup yields CDR1 SGHAT and CDR2 FQDESV (reference sequence). V was trimmed by 5 bases and J by 2 bases, leaving 19 bases between them. The length of the CDR3 is 16 residues. CDR3 in DNA: TGTGCCAGCAGCCTCACTAGCTCACTAGCCCCCTACGAGCAGTACTTC. As protein: CASSLTSSLAPYEQYF.

This chain joins TRBV9 and TRBJ2-3; D uncertain. This CDR3 region has 16 residues. V dropped 0 bases and J dropped 0 bases, with 11 bases sitting between them. The germline V gene encodes CDR1 SGDLS and CDR2 YYNGEE. DNA for the CDR3: TGTGCCAGCAGCGTAGGTGATAAACCTAGCACAGATACGCAGTATTTT. Translated, it gives CASSVGDKPSTDTQYF.

Turning to this clone: Other DNA variants within this sample encode the same CDR3. This sequence joins TRBV29-1 and TRBJ2-7, with a tentative D call TRBD2 (5 bases). CDR3 length: 13 residues. The V gene's germline CDR1 is SQVTM and CDR2 ANQGSEA. Trimming left V 0 bases short and J 2 bases short, with 8 bases between. CDR3 protein: CSVEEGSPYEQYF. CDR3 sequence (DNA): TGCAGCGTTGAAGAAGGGAGCCCCTACGAGCAGTACTTC.

This clone was observed a few times. The chain carries TRBV7-2 and TRBJ1-5; 9 nucleotides match TRBD1. The ends lost 6 bases at V and 4 bases at J; junction bases unmatched: 4. This CDR3 is 14 amino acids long. The germline CDR1 and CDR2 sequences are SGHTA and FQGNSA. CDR3 nucleotides: TGTGCCAGCAGTTGGGGGACAGGGAATCAGCCCCAGCATTTT. As protein: CASSWGTGNQPQHF.

The chain uses TRBV19 and TRBJ2-5; TRBD1 agrees at 11 bases. There are 15 residues in the CDR3. V was clipped by 0 bases and J by 5 bases; unmatched bases: 2. Germline CDR1 is LNHDA and CDR2 is SQIVND (reference sequence). The chain's CDR3 is CASSIDWDRGETQYF. The CDR3 region has the DNA TGTGCCAGTAGTATAGACTGGGACAGGGGGGAGACCCAGTACTTC. The variable domain in full, with the rest retrieved from reference TRBV19 and TRBJ2-5, is DGGITQSPKYLFRKEGQNVTLSCEQNLNHDAMYWYRQDPGQGLRLIYYSQIVNDFQKGDIAEGYSVSREKKESFPLTVTSAQKNPTAFYLCASSIDWDRGETQYFGPGTRLLVL.

The V and J genes are TRBV2 and TRBJ2-4; 8 nucleotides align to TRBD1. The CDR3 consists of 18 residues. CDR1 is SNHLY and CDR2 is FYNNEI in the germline V gene. J was trimmed by 1 base and V by 3 bases; bases with no gene match: 11. The CDR3 sequence: CASSDPGGAITAKNIQYF. CDR3 DNA: TGTGCCAGCAGTGACCCAGGGGGCGCGATAACGGCCAAAAACATTCAGTACTTC.

This clone occurred once. The rearrangement links TRBV19 to TRBJ2-7, with TRBD1 matching over 11 bases. V trimming: 0 bases; J trimming: 3 bases; junction bases outside the gene matches: 7. The length of the CDR3 is 17 residues. The germline V gene encodes CDR1 LNHDA and CDR2 SQIVND (reference sequence). This chain's CDR3 is CASSIDQGTGGIYEQYF. The CDR3 nucleotides are TGTGCCAGTAGTATAGATCAAGGGACAGGGGGGATCTACGAGCAGTACTTC.

This chain links TRBV27 with TRBJ1-1; D not resolved. Trimming shortened V by 2 bases and J by 3 bases, and 13 bases separated the two germline ends. This CDR3 contains 15 residues. Germline CDR1 MNHEY, CDR2 SMNVEV (reference sequence). CDR3 coding DNA: TGTGCCAGCAGTTTAGGGTCACAGCTTCACACTGAAGCTTTCTTT. It translates to CASSLGSQLHTEAFF.

The chain joins TRBV2 to TRBJ1-5; D might be TRBD1 (6 bases). V lost 7 bases, J lost 0 bases, and 10 bases lay in between. The length of the CDR3 is 14 residues. CDR1 is SNHLY, CDR2 FYNNEI, per germline. CDR3 DNA: TGTGCCAGCACCTCAGGGGATAGCAATCAGCCCCAGCATTTT. Its translation is CASTSGDSNQPQHF.

With respect to this clone: The same CDR3 is also encoded by other DNA sequences in this sample. The CDR3 here is CASSLGGGTEAFF. The CDR3 DNA is TGTGCCAGCAGCTTAGGTGGTGGCACTGAAGCTTTCTTT. The chain has TRBV7-9 and TRBJ1-1, with D unresolved. The V end lost 1 base, the J end lost 4 bases, and 7 bases lay between the germline ends. Germline V gene data show CDR1 as SEHNR and CDR2 as FQNEAQ (reference sequence). This CDR3 is 13 amino acids long. Looking up the rest from reference TRBV7-9 and TRBJ1-1 gives the full variable domain: DTGVSQNPRHKITKRGQNVTFRCDPISEHNRLYWYRQTLGQGPEFLTYFQNEAQLEKSRLLSDRFSAERPKGSFSTLEIQRTEQGDSAMYLCASSLGGGTEAFFGQGTRLTVV.

The rearrangement joins TRBV7-8 to TRBJ1-2; D remains unclear. The CDR3 loop spans 13 amino acids. V was pared by 0 bases and J by 2 bases, with 4 bases between. Germline V gene lookup returns CDR1 SGHVS and CDR2 FQNEAQ. This CDR3 reads CASSLAVNYGYTF. CDR3 nucleotides: TGTGCCAGCAGCTTAGCAGTAAACTATGGCTACACCTTC.

The rearrangement joins TRBV10-1 to TRBJ2-2; 9 bases line up with TRBD2. The CDR3 contains 16 residues. CDR1 WNHNN and CDR2 SYGVQD come from the germline V gene (reference sequence). Unmatched junction bases numbered 8, after V lost 5 bases and J lost 4 bases. In DNA form, the CDR3 reads TGCGCCAGCAGTTTGGCGGGAGGGCCCTTCACCGGGGAGCTGTTTTTT. It yields the protein CASSLAGGPFTGELFF.

On this clone: The identical CDR3 is also encoded by other nucleotide sequences in the sample. The chain employs TRBV6-5 and TRBJ2-7, with TRBD1 matching 10 bases. The CDR3 has 14 amino acids. Germline V gene lookup returns CDR1 MNHEY and CDR2 SVGAGI. Trimming cost V 6 bases and J 2 bases; bases outside gene matches: 4. The CDR3 loop reads CASSPGQGAYEQYF. The CDR3 nucleotides are TGTGCCAGCAGCCCCGGACAGGGGGCCTACGAGCAGTACTTC.

This clone was observed a single time. The sample has other DNA sequences that encode this CDR3 too. The chain has TRBV27 and TRBJ2-7, with TRBD2 matching 8 bases. The CDR3 is 14 amino acids. Trimming removed 2 bases from V and 2 bases from J; junction bases left unmatched: 2. Germline loops: CDR1 MNHEY, CDR2 SMNVEV (reference sequence). The CDR3 reads CASSLLAGTYEQYF. In DNA, the CDR3 is TGTGCCAGCAGTTTACTAGCGGGTACCTACGAGCAGTACTTC.

The chain combines TRBV30 with TRBJ2-7; D unresolved. Germline V lookup: CDR1 GTSNPN, CDR2 SVGIG (reference sequence). V gave up 0 bases and J gave up 6 bases, with 12 bases separating them. The CDR3 consists of 13 residues. The CDR3 loop is CAWSVGPGLEQYF. CDR3 coding DNA: TGTGCCTGGAGTGTCGGACCTGGCCTCGAGCAGTACTTC.

This sequence joins TRBV27 and TRBJ2-1; weak D call: TRBD2 (6 bases). Trimming stripped 5 bases from V and 9 bases from J, with 23 bases between. CDR1 and CDR2 (germline): MNHEY, SMNVEV (reference sequence). This CDR3 contains 16 residues. CDR3 residues: CASSIRRGGIPGEQFF. The CDR3 region has the DNA TGTGCCAGCAGTATCAGACGGGGAGGAATCCCGGGTGAGCAGTTCTTC.

A word on this clone: The germline gene is not matched at one end of the junction; a read error may be the cause. CDR3 DNA: TGTGCCAGCAAAGGTCAGGGGGCTAACGACAGTTTT. This translates into CASKGQGANDSF. The V and J genes are TRBV27 and TRBJ2-3; 8 bases match TRBD1. Germline CDR1 reads MNHEY; CDR2 reads SMNVEV (reference sequence). The CDR3 covers 12 residues.

This rearrangement joins TRBV5-6 to TRBJ2-6; 7 nucleotides agree with TRBD1. V lost 3 bases and J lost 2; bases outside the gene matches: 5. Germline V gene lookup returns CDR1 SGHDT and CDR2 YYEEEE. This CDR3 is built from 16 residues. CDR3: CASSWGQSAGANVLTF. Here the CDR3 DNA reads TGTGCCAGCAGCTGGGGACAGTCGGCTGGGGCCAACGTCCTGACTTTC.

The V gene is TRBV27, the J gene TRBJ1-5, with D possibly being TRBD1 (6 bases). V dropped 6 bases and J dropped 4 bases, with 13 bases sitting between them. Per germline, CDR1 MNHEY and CDR2 SMNVEV (reference sequence). CDR3 length equals 14 residues. CDR3: CASSPGVLNQPQHF. CDR3 nucleotide sequence: TGTGCCAGCAGCCCAGGGGTCTTAAATCAGCCCCAGCATTTT.

The rearrangement links TRBV7-9 to TRBJ2-7; D is tentatively TRBD1 or TRBD2 (5 bases each). Germline CDR1 and CDR2: SEHNR and FQNEAQ (reference sequence). The CDR3 covers 13 residues. The V end was cut by 3 bases, the J end by 3 bases, with 9 bases between. This CDR3 reads CASSFQGDYEQYF. The DNA for the CDR3 is TGTGCCAGCAGCTTTCAGGGAGACTACGAGCAGTACTTC.